This T cell receptor beta chain was identified during a study of breast tumors, draining lymph nodes, adjacent tissues. Study-level points and caveats: The data were judged consistent with most tumor T cells coming from lymph node and expanding in tumor. Data only fit, rather than demonstrated, lymph node origin of most tumor T cells. Tumors had less TCR diversity than lymph nodes, more than nontumor tissue.

The ends were cut back, 6 bases at V and 0 bases at J, with 8 bases in the middle. Germline CDR1 SNHLY, CDR2 FYNNEI. CDR3 size: 13 residues. The lymph nodes were axillary draining lymph nodes from breast cancer patients. On this clonotype: Its antigen is unknown.

TCRdb reprocessed the multiplex PCR reads via MiXCR and lists one record per CDR3 protein. This table holds 270,000 or so distinct CDR3 sequences, about 30% found once. Input material: axillary lymph node tissue. The source of this sequence is a female donor with breast cancer. Some clones in this sample may be carry-over from other donors' samples. This chain connects TRBV2 to TRBJ1-1, with D uncertain. CDR3 coding DNA: TGTGCCAGCAGGCCGGAGATGAACACTGAAGCTTTCTTT. This encodes CASRPEMNTEAFF.